The 2 T cell receptor beta chains presented below share a single source sample, sequenced in a study of T-cell memory formation after mild COVID-19. Using its own MiXCR run on the 5' RACE reads, TCRdb lists one record per CDR3 protein. The sample lists 250,000 to 300,000 distinct CDR3 sequences, around 16% seen once, with around 23% in the top ten. The sequenced sample was PBMCs or a T cell subset sorted from them (not recorded which). These receptors all stem from a man aged 18 to 35 who had mild COVID-19 (a few samples of this study predate the infection). Cell type and time point are not known.

This chain connects TRBV24-1 to TRBJ2-7; D not resolved. The CDR3 consists of 11 residues. The V end was cut by 7 bases, the J end by 6 bases, with 9 bases between. Germline CDR1 is KGHDR and CDR2 is SFDVKD. The CDR3: CATRANCEQYV. CDR3 nucleotide sequence: TGTGCCACCAGGGCCAATTGCGAGCAGTACGTC.

This clonotype showed up just a few times. DNA of the CDR3: TGTGCCAGCAGCTCCCAGGGGGCGTTGGGCGAGCAGTACGTC. Translation: CASSSQGALGEQYV. The chain links TRBV7-9 to TRBJ2-7; 8 bases agree with TRBD1. Losses at the gene ends were 4 bases for V and 6 bases for J; bases not matched to a gene: 8. CDR1 SEHNR and CDR2 FQNEAQ come from the germline V gene (reference sequence). This CDR3 has 14 residues.